Listed below are T cell receptor beta chains from one sample, sequenced in a study of T cell repertoires in cytomegalovirus infection. TCRdb passed the reads through MiXCR, listing each CDR3 protein once. The sample lists about 230,000 distinct CDR3 sequences, approximately 22% seen once, with roughly 18% in the top ten. The material sequenced was CD8+ T cells from PBMCs. All receptors come from a human donor in good health (CMV status not recorded). Some clones in this sample may be carry-over from other donors' samples. CDR3s include the opening cysteine and the closing phenylalanine or tryptophan. The order of the fields is J gene, V gene, D gene, clone size, CDR3 DNA, CDR3 protein. D genes are given only for firm matches. Clone size is given for some rows only: seen once, a few or many times, or a class if the clone is expanded.

J: TRBJ2-7; V: TRBV7-6; D: TRBD2; size: many; DNA: TGTGCCAGCAGCTTTAGCGGGGGGGCGACTTTCAACGAGCAGTACTTC; CDR3: CASSFSGGATFNEQYF
J: TRBJ1-1; V: TRBV19; D: .; size: few; DNA: TGTGCCAGTAGGACAGGTATGAACACTGAAGCTTTCTTT; CDR3: CASRTGMNTEAFF
J: TRBJ1-4; V: TRBV14; D: .; size: many; DNA: TGTGCCAGCAGCAGCCGGGACCTCGAACCGGGAGAAAAACTGTTTTTT; CDR3: CASSSRDLEPGEKLFF
J: TRBJ1-1; V: TRBV9; D: .; size: .; DNA: TGTGCCAGCAGCCTAGGGATGAACACTAAAGCTTTCTTT; CDR3: CASSLGMNTKAFF
J: TRBJ2-7; V: TRBV12-3/TRBV12-4; D: .; size: .; DNA: TGTGCCAGCAGTTTAGGGTGGGAAGAGCAGTACTTC; CDR3: CASSLGWEEQYF
J: TRBJ2-7; V: TRBV7-2; D: TRBD1; size: many; DNA: TGTGCCAGCAGCTTGGGACAGTTCTACGAGCAGTACTTC; CDR3: CASSLGQFYEQYF
J: TRBJ1-1; V: TRBV7-9; D: TRBD1; size: many; DNA: TGTGCCAGCAGCCCCCGGACAGGGGGCGCCGACACTGAAGCTTTCTTT; CDR3: CASSPRTGGADTEAFF
J: TRBJ1-1; V: TRBV10-3; D: .; size: .; DNA: TGTGCCATCAGTGACCAGGGAGGAGGGACTGAAGCTTTCTTT; CDR3: CAISDQGGGTEAFF
J: TRBJ2-5; V: TRBV7-2; D: .; size: .; DNA: TGTGCCAGCAGCTTAGTTGGGGGGGCTGGAGAGACCCAGTACTTC; CDR3: CASSLVGGAGETQYF
J: TRBJ2-7; V: TRBV6-2/TRBV6-3; D: .; size: .; DNA: TGTGCCAGCAGACCGGCTGGCGGAGCATACGAGCAGTACTTC; CDR3: CASRPAGGAYEQYF
J: TRBJ2-3; V: TRBV5-6; D: .; size: few; DNA: TGTGCCAGCAGCTTGGCGCAGCCCACAGATACGCAGTATTTT; CDR3: CASSLAQPTDTQYF
J: TRBJ2-7; V: TRBV20-1; D: .; size: few; DNA: TGCAGTGCTAAACGTTTCATGAGTGGCTACGAGCAGTACTTC; CDR3: CSAKRFMSGYEQYF
J: TRBJ2-1; V: TRBV7-2; D: .; size: many; DNA: TGTGCCAGCAGCTTAGTCGAGGTTAGCAACAATGAGCAGTTCTTC; CDR3: CASSLVEVSNNEQFF
J: TRBJ1-5; V: TRBV28; D: .; size: .; DNA: TGTGCCAGCAGTTTACAGGGTTCTTGGCCCCAGCATTTT; CDR3: CASSLQGSWPQHF